These 5 T cell receptor beta chains were all obtained from the same sample, sequenced in a study of response to subunit inactivated influenza vaccine. TCRdb reprocessed the RT-PCR reads via MiXCR and lists one record per CDR3 protein. The sample holds approximately 200,000 distinct CDR3 sequences, approximately 15% seen once. The input for sequencing was CD8+ T cells sorted from PBMCs, taken less than 6 days after vaccination. Receptors originate from a man aged 50-60 years who received an inactivated influenza vaccine.

The chain couples TRBV7-6 to TRBJ2-7, with 7 nucleotides matching TRBD1. V was clipped by 6 bases and J by 2 bases; unmatched bases: 7. Per the germline V gene, CDR1 is SGHVS and CDR2 is FNYEAQ. This CDR3 region has 14 residues. The CDR3 spells CASSFNRGAYEQYF. CDR3 nucleotides: TGTGCCAGCAGTTTCAACAGGGGAGCCTACGAGCAGTACTTC.

This clonotype was counted many times. This rearrangement joins TRBV4-3 to TRBJ2-7, with D tentatively TRBD1 (5 bases). Germline V gene sequence: CDR1 LGHNA, CDR2 YSLEER. This CDR3 is built from 15 residues. Trimming left V 0 bases short and J 1 base short, with 10 bases between. CDR3 protein: CASSQDRQTSYEQYF. The CDR3 DNA sequence: TGCGCCAGCAGCCAAGACAGACAGACATCCTACGAGCAGTACTTC.

A few counts support this clonotype. The rearrangement joins TRBV7-8 to TRBJ1-5; a possible D gene is TRBD1 (6 bases). V lost 5 bases to trimming and J lost 3 bases, with 14 bases between them. CDR1 is SGHVS and CDR2 is FQNEAQ in the germline V gene. This CDR3 contains 15 residues. CDR3 in amino acids: CASSRTGIYNQPQHF. As DNA, the CDR3 is TGTGCCAGCAGCCGTACAGGGATCTACAATCAGCCCCAGCATTTT.

This chain links TRBV7-9 with TRBJ1-1, with D perhaps matching TRBD1 (6 bases). V was cut by 5 bases and J by 6 bases, with 10 bases left in between. CDR3 length: 12 amino acids. The germline gives CDR1 SEHNR, CDR2 FQNEAQ (reference sequence). In DNA form, the CDR3 reads TGTGCCAGCAGCCTTCAGGGGTCTGAAGCTTTCTTT. Translation gives CASSLQGSEAFF. Drawing the rest from reference TRBV7-9 and TRBJ1-1, the complete variable domain is DTGVSQNPRHKITKRGQNVTFRCDPISEHNRLYWYRQTLGQGPEFLTYFQNEAQLEKSRLLSDRFSAERPKGSFSTLEIQRTEQGDSAMYLCASSLQGSEAFFGQGTRLTVV.

This clonotype was seen a handful of times. This chain uses TRBV20-1 with TRBJ1-4; a possible D gene is TRBD1 (5 bases). CDR1 DFQATT and CDR2 SNEGSKA come from the germline V gene (reference sequence). The CDR3 has 12 residues. Trimming cost V 4 bases and J 8 bases, with 11 bases left between them. CDR3 coding DNA: TGCAGTGCTATTGACAGTCGGGAAAAACTGTTTTTT. Its protein product is CSAIDSREKLFF.